This entry lists 25 T cell receptor beta chains sequenced from one sample in a study of patients and donors after allogeneic stem cell transplantation. MiXCR, run by TCRdb on the RT-PCR reads, gives a single entry per CDR3 protein. The sample yields a few hundred thousand distinct CDR3 sequences, 38% seen once. Sequencing was done on a sample of blood, either unsorted or a sorted T cell fraction (not recorded which). These receptors were collected from a human donor who was either an allogeneic HSCT recipient or a stem cell or donor lymphocyte infusion donor (not recorded which). It is not recorded whose cells these are; they may come from a transplant donor.

This clonotype was picked up a small number of times. The gene calls are TRBV20-1 and TRBJ1-2; D call uncertain. The CDR3 runs 12 residues. Deletions cut 0 bases from V and 7 bases from J, with 9 bases between. From germline, CDR1 is DFQATT and CDR2 SNEGSKA (reference sequence). In nucleotides, the CDR3 is TGCAGTGCTAGAGATCAAGAGGGTGGCTACACCTTC. Amino acid sequence: CSARDQEGGYTF.

This clonotype was observed a handful of times. The chain carries TRBV5-4 and TRBJ1-3; weak D call: TRBD1 (5 bases). Trimming shortened V by 4 bases and J by 0 bases, and 11 bases separated the two germline ends. From germline, CDR1 is SGHNT and CDR2 YYREEE (reference sequence). The CDR3 is 15 amino acids. Here the CDR3 reads CASSRDRGSGNTIYF. Here the CDR3 DNA reads TGTGCCAGCAGCAGGGACCGGGGCTCTGGAAACACCATATATTTT.

The genes are TRBV6-2 or TRBV6-3 and TRBJ2-5, with 7 nucleotides matching TRBD2. The CDR3 runs to 14 residues. The germline V gene encodes CDR1 MNHEY and CDR2 SVGEGT. With 2 bases clipped from V and 5 bases from J, the junction kept 5 bases outside the gene matches. CDR3 in amino acids: CASSYETAGETQYF. CDR3 DNA sequence: TGTGCCAGCAGTTACGAGACAGCGGGGGAGACCCAGTACTTC.

The CDR3 sequence: CSAEMKQGASNQPQHF. In nucleotides, the CDR3 is TGCAGTGCTGAAATGAAACAGGGGGCCAGCAATCAGCCCCAGCATTTT. The chain uses TRBV20-1 and TRBJ1-5; 9 bases fit TRBD1. With V trimmed by 5 bases and J by 1 base, 9 bases remained unmatched. The CDR3 runs 16 residues. The germline CDR1 and CDR2 sequences are DFQATT and SNEGSKA (reference sequence).

The CDR3 region is CASSRTDQIYRHGYTF. DNA for the CDR3: TGTGCCAGCAGCAGAACTGACCAAATATACCGGCATGGCTACACCTTC. The chain employs TRBV7-2 and TRBJ1-2; D call uncertain. This CDR3 comprises 16 residues. V was pared by 5 bases and J by 6 bases, with 22 bases between. CDR1 is SGHTA and CDR2 is FQGNSA in the germline V gene.

The chain couples TRBV12-3 or TRBV12-4 to TRBJ1-3; D is unresolved. V gave up 7 bases and J gave up 3 bases, with 10 bases separating them. The CDR3 is made up of 13 amino acids. The CDR3 loop is CASNSDGGNTIYF. Here the CDR3 DNA reads TGTGCCAGCAACTCGGACGGTGGAAACACCATATATTTT.

This clonotype has a handful of counts. The V gene is TRBV23-1, the J gene TRBJ2-7; 11 positions agree with TRBD1. TRBV23-1 is sorted into the ORF group, with uncertain function. This CDR3 spans 18 amino acids. V was clipped by 0 bases and J by 12 bases; unmatched bases: 19. CDR3 DNA sequence: TGCGCCAGCAGTCAATCGCCCCCCCAGGACAGGGGGCAAATTAGACGGTACTTC. It translates to CASSQSPPQDRGQIRRYF.

This clonotype was counted a few times. This chain links TRBV6-5 with TRBJ1-2; no reliable D call. V was clipped by 6 bases and J by 1 base, with 9 bases between them. Looked up from germline, CDR1 is MNHEY and CDR2 is SVGAGI. The CDR3 is 13 amino acids. CDR3 sequence: CASRGQVNYGYTF. The DNA for the CDR3 is TGTGCCAGCAGGGGCCAAGTTAACTATGGCTACACCTTC.

The V call is TRBV29-1, the J call TRBJ2-1; D may be TRBD1 (6 bases). V shed 3 bases and J shed 6 bases, with 12 bases lying between them. The germline V gene encodes CDR1 SQVTM and CDR2 ANQGSEA. This CDR3 is built from 13 residues. CDR3 nucleotides: TGCAGCGTTGAGGACAGAGACCTCAATGAGCAGTTCTTC. As protein: CSVEDRDLNEQFF.

CDR3 in amino acids: CASSLEAGGLYGYTF. DNA for the CDR3: TGCGCCAGCAGCTTGGAGGCAGGAGGACTCTATGGCTACACCTTC. The chain recombines TRBV5-1 with TRBJ1-2; D remains ambiguous. The length of the CDR3 is 15 residues. The V and J ends lost 0 bases and 4 bases respectively, with 13 bases between them. Per germline, CDR1 SGHRS and CDR2 YFSETQ.

V is TRBV12-3 or TRBV12-4 and J is TRBJ2-6; D is perhaps TRBD1 (5 bases). The V end lost 1 base, the J end lost 0 bases, and 7 bases lay between the germline ends. CDR3 size: 16 residues. CDR3 loop: CASSLGGSSGANVLTF. CDR3 bases: TGTGCCAGCAGTTTAGGGGGCAGCTCTGGGGCCAACGTCCTGACTTTC.

The CDR3 loop is CAWSIRLKNYEQYF. The DNA of the CDR3 is TGTGCCTGGAGTATTAGGCTAAAAAACTACGAGCAGTACTTC. J is TRBJ2-7 and V is TRBV30; D unclear. The CDR3 contains 14 residues. Germline CDR1 GTSNPN, CDR2 SVGIG (reference sequence). V lost 2 bases, J lost 3 bases, and 14 bases lay in between.

This clonotype ranks as medium-sized (0.01 to 0.1%). The chain is built from TRBV4-1 and TRBJ1-6; 8 bases are a match to TRBD1. The CDR3 covers 16 residues. Germline CDR1 reads MGHRA; CDR2 reads YSYEKL. V was pared by 1 base and J by 9 bases, with 8 bases of the junction left unmatched. The CDR3: CASSQVAGGAGSPLHF. The CDR3 DNA reads as TGCGCCAGCAGCCAAGTTGCAGGGGGCGCGGGTTCACCCCTCCACTTT.

This chain links TRBV7-3 with TRBJ1-1, with 8 nucleotides matching TRBD1. This CDR3 region has 16 residues. Losses at the gene ends were 1 base for V and 7 bases for J; bases not matched to a gene: 11. Germline CDR1 is SGHTA and CDR2 is FQGTGA. For the CDR3, the DNA is TGTGCCAGCAGCTTAAACCCCGGCCAGGGGGCAATTGAAGCTTTCTTT. Protein product: CASSLNPGQGAIEAFF.

The chain is built from TRBV12-3 or TRBV12-4 and TRBJ1-1, with D unresolved. With 6 bases removed from V and 1 base from J, the gap between germline ends came to 15 bases. This CDR3 is built from 15 residues. The DNA for the CDR3 is TGTGCCAGCAGCCTCAACACGGAGGCGAACACTGAAGCTTTCTTT. It is translated as CASSLNTEANTEAFF.

J is TRBJ1-1 and V is TRBV20-1; a possible D gene is TRBD1 (5 bases). The CDR3 length is 13 residues. Germline CDR1 DFQATT, CDR2 SNEGSKA (reference sequence). V lost 6 bases and J 3 bases, leaving 14 bases between the germline ends. CDR3 protein: CSAGRDAYTEAFF. The CDR3 DNA reads TGCAGTGCAGGTCGGGACGCCTACACTGAAGCTTTCTTT.

This clonotype came up once. The chain links TRBV4-1 to TRBJ1-5, with D perhaps TRBD1 (5 bases). With 0 bases removed from V and 0 bases from J, the gap between germline ends came to 12 bases. Germline CDR1 MGHRA, CDR2 YSYEKL. This CDR3 has 17 amino acids. CDR3 in amino acids: CASSQDRAKDSNQPQHF. DNA of the CDR3: TGCGCCAGCAGCCAAGACAGGGCTAAGGATAGCAATCAGCCCCAGCATTTT.

A few counts support this clonotype. The chain carries TRBV24-1 and TRBJ2-2, with 10 bases identical to TRBD1. V was clipped by 4 bases and J by 4 bases; unmatched bases: 2. CDR3 length: 15 amino acids. CDR1 and CDR2 from the germline V gene are KGHDR and SFDVKD. The CDR3 nucleotides read TGTGCCACCAGTGAGGGGACAGGGGTCACCGGGGAGCTGTTTTTT. It yields the protein CATSEGTGVTGELFF.

The rearrangement joins TRBV5-1 to TRBJ2-1, with TRBD1 identical over 7 bases. Per the germline V gene, CDR1 is SGHRS and CDR2 is YFSETQ. CDR3 length equals 16 residues. The J segment lost 2 bases and the V segment lost 0 bases, leaving 5 bases of the junction unmatched. The CDR3 protein is CASSLDRQGPYNEQFF. For the CDR3, the DNA is TGCGCCAGCAGCTTGGATCGACAGGGTCCCTACAATGAGCAGTTCTTC.

This rearrangement joins TRBV9 to TRBJ2-3; D gene ambiguous. The V gene's germline CDR1 is SGDLS and CDR2 YYNGEE. The CDR3 consists of 15 residues. Trimming pared 1 base from V and 0 bases from J, leaving 9 bases between. As DNA, the CDR3 is TGTGCCAGCAGCGTATTCAGTTACAGCACAGATACGCAGTATTTT. It yields the protein CASSVFSYSTDTQYF. Full variable domain (remainder filled in from reference TRBV9 and TRBJ2-3): DSGVTQTPKHLITATGQRVTLRCSPRSGDLSVYWYQQSLDQGLQFLIQYYNGEERAKGNILERFSAQQFPDLHSELNLSSLELGDSALYFCASSVFSYSTDTQYFGPGTRLTVL.

This clonotype showed up many times. This chain's CDR3 is CASSEGQGLSYEQYF. The CDR3 DNA reads as TGTGCCAGCAGTGAAGGGCAGGGACTCTCCTACGAGCAGTACTTC. The chain recombines TRBV25-1 with TRBJ2-7; D may be TRBD2 (6 bases). This CDR3 contains 15 residues. Germline V gene sequence: CDR1 MGHDK, CDR2 SYGVNS. Trimming left V 2 bases short and J 0 bases short, with 11 bases between.

The J gene is TRBJ2-7, the V gene TRBV28; D not resolved. The CDR3 spans 16 residues. CDR1 MDHEN and CDR2 SYDVKM come from the germline V gene. V lost 6 bases, J lost 0 bases, and 18 bases lay in between. As DNA, the CDR3 is TGTGCCAGCAGGCTCTATAGACTTATCATCTCCTACGAGCAGTACTTC. Its protein is CASRLYRLIISYEQYF.

V is TRBV29-1 and J is TRBJ1-2, with 12 bases lining up with TRBD1. From germline, CDR1 is SQVTM and CDR2 ANQGSEA. The ends lost 3 bases at V and 7 bases at J; junction bases unmatched: 6. This CDR3 is 14 amino acids long. Written as DNA, the CDR3 is TGCAGCGTTGAGGACCGGGACAGGGGGCTTGGCTACACCTTC. Protein product: CSVEDRDRGLGYTF.

The chain has TRBV6-2 or TRBV6-3 and TRBJ2-2; D not resolved. CDR1 MNHEY and CDR2 SVGEGT come from the germline V gene. The CDR3 has 15 amino acids. Between the trimmed V and J ends, which lost 5 bases and 1 base, there was a span of 11 bases. The CDR3 is CASSPRRKNTGELFF. CDR3 nucleotide sequence: TGTGCCAGCAGTCCCCGCCGGAAGAACACCGGGGAGCTGTTTTTT.

The chain is built from TRBV5-5 and TRBJ1-5; D may be TRBD1 (5 bases). The length of the CDR3 is 14 residues. Germline-derived CDR1 and CDR2 are SGHKS and YYEKEE (reference sequence). V was cut by 4 bases and J by 3 bases, with 11 bases left in between. The CDR3 nucleotides are TGTGCCAGCAGCCCTGGGACCCCCAATCAGCCCCAGCATTTT. Its translation is CASSPGTPNQPQHF.